The 9 T cell receptor beta chains given below trace back to one sample, sequenced in a study of T cell responses to AZD1222 COVID-19 vaccine (dated by TCRdb to the early 2020s). The library was built by means of the immunoSEQ multiplex PCR assay. TCRdb retrieved this table from immuneACCESS and kept in-frame rearrangements only. Not all clones are present; in checked studies, unresolved V genes account for under half, and no reason is known for the remainder. Counted in this sample were about 78,000 clones; approximately 86% of them appeared once. Of the sample, approximately 5.4% is held by the ten largest clones. What the time point label conveys for this sample: baseline before first vaccination. The treatment or condition label corresponds to: meningococcal conjugate vaccine given as trial control. Sequences were derived from peripheral blood, sampled on day 0 of MenACWY control vaccination. The origin of the receptors is an adult in good health.

V is TRBV27 and J is TRBJ2-1; D ambiguous. CDR3 length: 13 amino acids. Germline V gives CDR1 MNHEY, CDR2 SMNVEV (reference sequence). The V end was cut by 3 bases, the J end by 6 bases, with 9 bases between. CDR3 DNA sequence: TGTGCCAGCAGTTTCTCTCGTAGCAATGAGCAGTTCTTC. Encoded protein: CASSFSRSNEQFF.

The rearrangement links TRBV7-9 to TRBJ1-3; D call uncertain. The CDR3 totals 16 residues. Trimming stripped 5 bases from V and 0 bases from J, with 14 bases between. Germline CDR1 is SEHNR and CDR2 is FQNEAQ (reference sequence). Here the CDR3 reads CASSNGRVHSGNTIYF. DNA of the CDR3: TGTGCCAGCAGCAACGGACGGGTCCACTCTGGAAACACCATATATTTT.

The chain's CDR3 is CASSDRDRVKHEQYF. The CDR3 nucleotides read TGTGCCAGCAGTGACCGGGACAGGGTTAAACACGAGCAGTACTTC. The chain recombines TRBV2 with TRBJ2-7, with 9 nucleotides matching TRBD1. Germline V gene data show CDR1 as SNHLY and CDR2 as FYNNEI. J was trimmed by 5 bases and V by 3 bases; bases with no gene match: 8. The CDR3 is 15 residues long.

The table lists this clone with a few counts. J is TRBJ1-4 and V is TRBV4-3; no reliable D call. Germline CDR1 LGHNA, CDR2 YSLEER. The CDR3 consists of 15 residues. V was clipped by 0 bases and J by 4 bases, with 9 bases between them. This CDR3 is CASSQDGRSNEKLFF. CDR3 bases: TGCGCCAGCAGCCAAGATGGGAGGAGTAATGAAAAACTGTTTTTT.

This clone was seen once. The chain employs TRBV6-1 and TRBJ1-4, with 10 nucleotides matching TRBD1. After removal of 2 bases from V and 5 bases from J, the junction contained 2 bases not matched to a gene. CDR1 is MNHNS and CDR2 is SASEGT in the germline V gene. The CDR3 has 15 residues. The DNA of the CDR3 is TGTGCCAGCAGTGAACCGGGACAGGGGAATGAAAAACTGTTTTTT. This translates into CASSEPGQGNEKLFF.

The chain employs TRBV5-1 and TRBJ1-2, with 10 bases that match TRBD1. The germline V gene encodes CDR1 SGHRS and CDR2 YFSETQ. With V trimmed by 0 bases and J by 4 bases, 3 bases remained unmatched. The CDR3 runs to 15 residues. The CDR3 nucleotides read TGCGCCAGCAGCTTGGGTGGGACAGGGGTCTATGGCTACACCTTC. Amino acid sequence: CASSLGGTGVYGYTF.

The chain joins TRBV7-9 to TRBJ1-6; D is unresolved. Germline V lookup: CDR1 SEHNR, CDR2 FQNEAQ (reference sequence). The V and J ends lost 5 bases and 5 bases respectively, with 10 bases between them. The CDR3 is 14 amino acids. In nucleotides, the CDR3 is TGTGCCAGCAGCCCGGACTGGGATAATTCACCCCTCCACTTT. Translating gives CASSPDWDNSPLHF.

This rearrangement joins TRBV25-1 to TRBJ1-1; 8 bases agree with TRBD1. Losses at the gene ends were 6 bases for V and 7 bases for J; bases not matched to a gene: 7. Germline values: CDR1 MGHDK, CDR2 SYGVNS. The CDR3 runs 13 residues. CDR3 DNA sequence: TGTGCCAGCAGGCTCGGACAGGGAGGTGAAGCTTTCTTT. This codes for CASRLGQGGEAFF.

The rearrangement links TRBV14 to TRBJ2-5, with TRBD1 matching 11 bases. CDR3 size: 17 residues. The germline gives CDR1 SGHDN, CDR2 FVKESK. The V and J ends lost 4 bases and 4 bases, in that order; junction bases with no gene match: 11. The CDR3 is CASSLRAGQGVAETQYF. CDR3 DNA sequence: TGTGCCAGCAGCCTGCGAGCGGGACAGGGGGTTGCAGAGACCCAGTACTTC.